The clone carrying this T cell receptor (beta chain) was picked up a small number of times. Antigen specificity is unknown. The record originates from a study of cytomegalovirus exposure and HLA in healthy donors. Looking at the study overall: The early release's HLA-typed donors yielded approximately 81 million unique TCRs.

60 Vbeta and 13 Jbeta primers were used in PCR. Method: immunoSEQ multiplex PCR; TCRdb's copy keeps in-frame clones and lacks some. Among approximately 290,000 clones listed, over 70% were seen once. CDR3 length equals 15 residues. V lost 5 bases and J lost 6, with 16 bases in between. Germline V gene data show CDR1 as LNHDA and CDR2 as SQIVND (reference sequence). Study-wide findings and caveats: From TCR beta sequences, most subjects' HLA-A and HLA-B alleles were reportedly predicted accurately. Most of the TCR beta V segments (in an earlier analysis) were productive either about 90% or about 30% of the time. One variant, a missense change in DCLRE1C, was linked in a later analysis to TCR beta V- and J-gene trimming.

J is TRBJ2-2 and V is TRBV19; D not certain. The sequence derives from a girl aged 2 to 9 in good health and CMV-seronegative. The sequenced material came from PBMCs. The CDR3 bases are TGTGCCAGTAGTCAAGAAACCTCTAGACCCGGGGAGCTGTTTTTT. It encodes CASSQETSRPGELFF.